This T cell receptor (beta chain) was documented in a study of shared clonotypes between healthy human individuals (dated by TCRdb to 2018 to 2021). Concerning the study at large: A few men and two women, aged 18 to 49 years, made up the cohort. For each donor, CD4 naive and CD4 memory were each run on three plates, CD8 naive on two plates, and CD8 memory on one plate. The study deeply sequenced blood TCR repertoires of about 5 healthy adults to estimate repertoire size and the extent of clonotype sharing between individuals. To increase sequencing depth and limit assay-specific biases, different laboratories used diverse techniques to prepare libraries and sequence TCR repertoires. Per donor, leukapheresis produced somewhere between about 0.9 and 9.5 billion PBMCs.

The junction carries 11 bases between V and J, which are trimmed by 0 bases and 5 bases respectively. For CDR1 and CDR2, the germline V gene (reference sequence) lists GTSNPN and SVGIG. CDR3 length: 13 amino acids, cysteine to phenylalanine. The only DNA kept is the CDR3, 39 bases in frame from the first base. Using the deep immunoSEQ assay, multiplex PCR amplified TCR CDR3 regions from genomic DNA. Genomic DNA extracted from each cell subset was distributed evenly over all wells of several immunoSEQ 96-well plates, and each plate served as one replicate. For sorted subsets, about 200 ng genomic DNA, equal to 30,000 to 35,000 T cell genomes, was loaded into each replicate PCR. Purified libraries were measured with a Qubit 3.0 fluorometer, size-checked on a Bioanalyzer 2100, and measured again with the KAPA Library Quantification kit. Every immunoSEQ 96-well plate was sequenced on a separate single-read 150-cycle Illumina NextSeq 550 flow cell. The paper's data handling went like this. Because the immunoSEQ output held only junctional sequences and lacked quality scores, the filtering could not match the filtering applied to full-length reads. Sequences were annotated with PyIR, a Python wrapper for IgBLAST v1.9, using IMGT germline references to assign V/J genes and CDR3. Reads with weak V/J assignments (E-value above 1e-6), missing CDR3, stop codons, out-of-frame junctions, or ambiguous translated residues were removed. V3J clonotypes were defined as sequences sharing the same inferred V gene, J gene, and CDR3 amino acid sequence. To compute the percentage overlap between repertoires, the number of shared unique clonotypes was divided by the size of the smaller repertoire. Richness of each repertoire was evaluated using RTK rarefaction, the Chao1 estimator, and Recon v2.1 estimates of unobserved clonotypes. OLGA was used to compute generation probabilities for all TCRbeta clonotypes that the gDNA method yielded from a handful of donors. TCRdb's version of the immuneACCESS table is confined to in-frame rearrangements and falls short of the full clone set. An unresolved V gene accounts for under half of the shortfall where checked; the remainder is of unknown origin. V, J and clone size are taken as reported in that table, and D and trimming were inferred from the DNA itself. The table for this sample lists more than 200,000 clones; about 69% of them were counted only once. The ten largest make up 11% of the sample.

Overall results and qualifications from the work: Larger estimated clonotype richness was generally found for naive subsets than for memory subsets. Across a handful of donors, about 5.2% of naive CD4, 3.5% of naive CD8, roughly 2.2% of memory CD4, and 0.4% of memory CD8 clonotypes were shared. Compared with non-shared clonotypes, clonotypes shared by all four sorted-subset donors had higher generation probabilities. The small number of donors limited the genetic and exposure-history diversity represented. Sampling was restricted to blood, and TCR repertoires in tissues likely differ from the TCR repertoires found in blood. Incomplete sequencing was indicated by rarefaction of sorted-subset datasets, despite the large sequencing depth. Based on pairwise subsampling, the degree of clonotype sharing among donors was expected to be affected by sequencing depth.

In its sample, this clone was seen a few times. This receptor's antigen is unknown. The input lacks base qualities; no much larger clone sits a single base away. Healthy HIV-negative adults with no recently reported acute infections or vaccinations were included as donors. Every donor was a Caucasian adult residing in Nashville, Tennessee, USA. CD4+ T cells were enriched by magnetic negative selection, after which naive cells were positively selected on CD45RA and the negative fraction was taken as the memory subset. Blood was obtained by leukapheresis, after which PBMCs were separated by Ficoll-Histopaque density gradient centrifugation and cryopreserved in liquid nitrogen vapor phase. Purity and quantity of every magnetically sorted T cell population were checked by analytical flow cytometry. Genomic DNA was isolated from each sorted fraction and quantified by UV absorbance on a Nanodrop 2000c.

The chain couples TRBV30 to TRBJ2-7; TRBD2 is a weak D gene call, 5 bases matching. This receptor was identified in a man aged 25-40 years in good health. Sequencing was performed on memory CD4+ T cells sorted from blood. The cell subset or site label for this specimen denotes: CD45RA-negative fraction. This receptor has the CDR3 CAWSVRVRDEQYF. At the DNA level, the sequence is TGTGCCTGGAGTGTGAGGGTTCGGGACGAGCAGTACTTC.